These 14 T cell receptor beta chains originate from one sample sequenced in a study of T cell responses to AZD1222 COVID-19 vaccine. Using immunoSEQ multiplex PCR, the repertoire was profiled, and TCRdb retains in-frame clones only, with some absent. The data contain about 160,000 clones, about 91% of them singletons. The source material was peripheral blood, sampled on day 0 of AZD1222 vaccination. These receptors were obtained from an adult in good health.

The CDR3 region is CASSPQDGPNTEAFF. CDR3 coding DNA: TGTGCCAGCAGCCCTCAAGACGGACCGAACACTGAAGCTTTCTTT. This chain uses TRBV7-9 with TRBJ1-1, with no clear D. The CDR3 is 15 amino acids. The germline V gene has CDR1 SEHNR and CDR2 FQNEAQ (reference sequence). Trimming removed 5 bases from V and 1 base from J, with 14 bases in between.

V is TRBV6-5 and J is TRBJ1-1; D is uncertain. Looked up from germline, CDR1 is MNHEY and CDR2 is SVGAGI. V was pared by 3 bases and J by 0 bases, with 11 bases between. This CDR3 has 15 residues. CDR3 DNA sequence: TGTGCCAGCAGTTATCTTGCGGGATTGAACACTGAAGCTTTCTTT. Encoded protein: CASSYLAGLNTEAFF.

The V and J genes are TRBV11-3 and TRBJ2-1, with unresolved D. CDR3 length: 12 residues. CDR1 is SGHNT and CDR2 is YENEEA in the germline V gene. The V gene lost 3 bases and the J gene lost 6 bases, with 6 bases spanning the gap. The CDR3 region is CASSFNSNEQFF. DNA of the CDR3: TGTGCCAGCAGCTTTAACAGCAATGAGCAGTTCTTC.

This clone was picked up one time. The rearrangement links TRBV7-2 to TRBJ1-4, with 7 bases matching TRBD1. V gave up 5 bases and J gave up 6 bases; unmatched junction bases: 6. The CDR3 spans 14 residues. Germline V gene lookup returns CDR1 SGHTA and CDR2 FQGNSA. The CDR3 reads CASSIDRAYEKLFF. In DNA form, the CDR3 reads TGTGCCAGCAGCATCGACAGGGCTTATGAAAAACTGTTTTTT. The variable domain in full, with the rest retrieved from reference TRBV7-2 and TRBJ1-4, is GAGVSQSPSNKVTEKGKDVELRCDPISGHTALYWYRQSLGQGLEFLIYFQGNSAPDKSGLPSDRFSAERTGGSVSTLTIQRTQQEDSAVYLCASSIDRAYEKLFFGSGTQLSVL.

CDR3 amino acids: CASSLVDRGLGEKLFF. In DNA form, the CDR3 reads TGTGCCAGCAGTTTAGTAGACAGGGGGCTTGGAGAAAAACTGTTTTTT. V gene TRBV28 combines with J gene TRBJ1-4; 10 bases are a match to TRBD1. This CDR3 has 16 amino acids. Germline V gene data show CDR1 as MDHEN and CDR2 as SYDVKM. V shed 2 bases, J shed 8 bases, and the junction held 8 bases outside the gene matches.

About this clone: At one of its ends the junction is not consistent with the germline gene, which may arise from a read error. Other DNA sequences in the sample encode the same CDR3. The chain recombines TRBV18 with TRBJ1-5; 12 bases are shared with TRBD1. Germline V CDR1 and CDR2: KGHSH, LQKENI. This CDR3 comprises 15 residues. The CDR3 region has the DNA TGTGCCAGCTCGCCCGGGACAGGGGGCAACCAGCCCCAGCATTTT. Translating it yields CASSPGTGGNQPQHF.

The rearrangement links TRBV6-1 to TRBJ2-1; 8 nucleotides line up with TRBD2. CDR3 length: 14 residues. The V segment lost 2 bases and the J segment 7 bases; nucleotides outside the gene matches: 4. CDR1 and CDR2 (germline): MNHNS, SASEGT. CDR3 protein: CASSETGGENEQFF. The CDR3 coding sequence is TGTGCCAGCAGTGAAACGGGGGGGGAAAATGAGCAGTTCTTC.

The chain uses TRBV4-3 and TRBJ2-7; the match to TRBD2 covers 9 bases. The germline CDR1 and CDR2 sequences are LGHNA and YSLEER. V shed 3 bases and J 3 bases; nucleotides not matched to a gene: 12. The CDR3 consists of 17 residues. The DNA for the CDR3 is TGCGCCAGCAGCCAGGAGGGAGGTGGCGGGGGGGACTACGAGCAGTACTTC. The encoded protein is CASSQEGGGGGDYEQYF.

The chain employs TRBV6-5 and TRBJ2-1, with 10 bases aligning to TRBD1. The germline V gene encodes CDR1 MNHEY and CDR2 SVGAGI. V shed 6 bases and J 8 bases; nucleotides not matched to a gene: 4. The CDR3 is 13 residues long. CDR3 protein: CASRGQGRHEQFF. The CDR3 region has the DNA TGTGCCAGCAGGGGACAGGGGAGACATGAGCAGTTCTTC.

The chain links TRBV2 to TRBJ2-2; 7 bases map to TRBD1. Germline V gives CDR1 SNHLY, CDR2 FYNNEI. The CDR3 covers 14 residues. Trimming removed 4 bases from V and 6 bases from J; junction bases left unmatched: 5. CDR3 DNA sequence: TGTGCCAGCAGTGCGACAGGGAGCCCCGGGGAGCTGTTTTTT. Its protein product is CASSATGSPGELFF. The full variable domain, its missing parts supplied by reference TRBV2 and TRBJ2-2, is EPEVTQTPSHQVTQMGQEVILRCVPISNHLYFYWYRQILGQKVEFLVSFYNNEISEKSEIFDDQFSVERPDGSNFTLKIRSTKLEDSAMYFCASSATGSPGELFFGEGSRLTVL.

V gene TRBV11-3 combines with J gene TRBJ2-7, with D possibly matching TRBD1 (5 bases). Per the germline V gene, CDR1 is SGHNT and CDR2 is YENEEA. The CDR3 consists of 13 residues. V was trimmed by 5 bases and J by 2 bases, leaving 10 bases between them. CDR3: CASSQTVPYEQYF. The CDR3 bases are TGTGCCAGCAGCCAGACAGTCCCCTACGAGCAGTACTTC.

The chain carries TRBV7-8 and TRBJ1-5; D ambiguous. V lost 3 bases and J lost 2, with 20 bases in between. The CDR3 covers 18 residues. The germline V gene encodes CDR1 SGHVS and CDR2 FQNEAQ. The CDR3 reads CASSFFSRTLGGNQPQHF. In DNA form, the CDR3 reads TGTGCCAGCAGCTTCTTCAGCAGGACCCTTGGGGGCAATCAGCCCCAGCATTTT.

The chain is built from TRBV6-5 and TRBJ2-5; D is undetermined. Trimming removed 5 bases from V and 1 base from J, with 8 bases in between. There are 13 residues in the CDR3. Germline V lookup: CDR1 MNHEY, CDR2 SVGAGI. As DNA, the CDR3 is TGTGCCAGCAGTCGGAGCAGCCAAGAGACCCAGTACTTC. It codes for CASSRSSQETQYF.

The rearrangement links TRBV11-3 to TRBJ1-1; D is undetermined. The CDR3 consists of 13 residues. Germline CDR1 and CDR2: SGHNT and YENEEA. Deletions cut 6 bases from V and 1 base from J, with 9 bases between. The CDR3 is CASRSRGNTEAFF. The CDR3 DNA is TGTGCCAGCAGATCGAGAGGGAACACTGAAGCTTTCTTT. Together with reference TRBV11-3 and TRBJ1-1, the CDR3 gives the full variable domain: EAGVVQSPRYKIIEKKQPVAFWCNPISGHNTLYWYLQNLGQGPELLIRYENEEAVDDSQLPKDRFSAERLKGVDSTLKIQPAELGDSAVYLCASRSRGNTEAFFGQGTRLTVV.